This T cell receptor beta chain was sequenced during a study of identical twins. Study-level results: Weaker excess twin sharing was seen among beta out-of-frame sequences.

CDR3 length equals 13 residues. The germline V gene encodes CDR1 SQVTM and CDR2 ANQGSEA. Trimming took off 5 bases at V and 5 bases at J, with 13 bases between the two ends. One entry per CDR3 protein, called by TCRdb with MiXCR from the 5' RACE reads. The sample has roughly 1.6 million distinct CDR3 sequences, less than 40% seen once. Details on this clonotype: The antigen is undetermined.

The sample was cord blood. This receptor was identified in a newborn girl in good health. The V and J genes are TRBV29-1 and TRBJ1-3; D gene uncertain. The CDR3 reads CSVFAEGRNTIYF. The CDR3 DNA sequence: TGCAGCGTTTTTGCGGAGGGAAGAAACACCATATATTTT.